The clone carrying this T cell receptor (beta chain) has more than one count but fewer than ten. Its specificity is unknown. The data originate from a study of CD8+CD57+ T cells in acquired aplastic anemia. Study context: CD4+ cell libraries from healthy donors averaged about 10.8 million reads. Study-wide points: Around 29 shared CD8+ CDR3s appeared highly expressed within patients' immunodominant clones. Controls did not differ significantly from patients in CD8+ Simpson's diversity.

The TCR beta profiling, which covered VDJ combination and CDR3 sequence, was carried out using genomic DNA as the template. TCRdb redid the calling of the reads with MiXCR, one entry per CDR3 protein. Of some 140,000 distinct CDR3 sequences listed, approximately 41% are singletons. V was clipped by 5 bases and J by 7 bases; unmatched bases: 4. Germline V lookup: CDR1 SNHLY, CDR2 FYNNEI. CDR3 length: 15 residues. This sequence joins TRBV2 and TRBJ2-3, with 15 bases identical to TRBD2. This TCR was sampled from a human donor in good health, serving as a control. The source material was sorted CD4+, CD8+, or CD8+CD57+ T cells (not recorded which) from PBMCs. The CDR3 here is CASSPGLAGGHTQYF. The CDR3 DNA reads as TGTGCCAGCAGTCCGGGACTAGCGGGGGGACATACGCAGTATTTT.